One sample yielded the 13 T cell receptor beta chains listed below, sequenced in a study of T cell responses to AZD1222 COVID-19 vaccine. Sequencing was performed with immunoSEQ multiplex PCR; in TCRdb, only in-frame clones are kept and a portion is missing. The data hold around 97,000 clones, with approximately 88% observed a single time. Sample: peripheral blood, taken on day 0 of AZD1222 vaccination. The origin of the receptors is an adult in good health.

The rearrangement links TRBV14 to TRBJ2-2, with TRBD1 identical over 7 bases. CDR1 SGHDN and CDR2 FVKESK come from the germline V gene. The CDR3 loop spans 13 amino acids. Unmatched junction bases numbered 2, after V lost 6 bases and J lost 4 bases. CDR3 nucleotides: TGTGCCAGCAGGGGACAGACCACCGGGGAGCTGTTTTTT. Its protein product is CASRGQTTGELFF. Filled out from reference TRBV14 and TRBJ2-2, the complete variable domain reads EAGVTQFPSHSVIEKGQTVTLRCDPISGHDNLYWYRRVMGKEIKFLLHFVKESKQDESGMPNNRFLAERTGGTYSTLKVQPAELEDSGVYFCASRGQTTGELFFGEGSRLTVL.

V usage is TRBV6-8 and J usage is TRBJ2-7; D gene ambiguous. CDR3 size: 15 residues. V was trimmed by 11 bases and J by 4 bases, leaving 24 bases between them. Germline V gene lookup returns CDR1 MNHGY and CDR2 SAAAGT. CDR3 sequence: CASPPSSYIRYEQYF. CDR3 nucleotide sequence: TGTGCCTCCCCCCCCAGCAGTTACATTAGATACGAGCAGTACTTC.

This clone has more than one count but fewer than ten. The DNA for the CDR3 is TGCGCCAGCAGCTTGGTTGGCGGGACAGGGGTTCACGAGCAGTACTTC. It codes for CASSLVGGTGVHEQYF. This chain connects TRBV5-1 to TRBJ2-7; 10 bases agree with TRBD1. The CDR3 has 16 residues. The junction had 8 bases not matched to a gene; V was cut back by 0 bases and J by 5 bases. Germline V gives CDR1 SGHRS, CDR2 YFSETQ.

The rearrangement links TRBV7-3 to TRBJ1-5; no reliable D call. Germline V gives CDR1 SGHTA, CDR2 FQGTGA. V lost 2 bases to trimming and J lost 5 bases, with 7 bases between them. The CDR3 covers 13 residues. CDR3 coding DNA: TGTGCCAGCAGCTTAGGGGAGTATCAGCCCCAGCATTTT. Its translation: CASSLGEYQPQHF.

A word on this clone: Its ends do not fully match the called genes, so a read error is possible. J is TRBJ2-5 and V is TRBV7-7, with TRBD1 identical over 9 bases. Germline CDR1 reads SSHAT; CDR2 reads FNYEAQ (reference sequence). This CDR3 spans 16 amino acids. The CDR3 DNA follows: TGTGCTAGCAGCCCGGGGACAGGGACCTCCGGGGAGACCCAGTACTTC. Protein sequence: CASSPGTGTSGETQYF.

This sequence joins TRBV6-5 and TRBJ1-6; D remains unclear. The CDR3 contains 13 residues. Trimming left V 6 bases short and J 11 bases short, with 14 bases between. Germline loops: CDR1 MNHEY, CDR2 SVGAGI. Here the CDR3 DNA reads TGTGCCAGCAGAGACGGACCCTCAACACCCCTCCACTTT. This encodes CASRDGPSTPLHF.

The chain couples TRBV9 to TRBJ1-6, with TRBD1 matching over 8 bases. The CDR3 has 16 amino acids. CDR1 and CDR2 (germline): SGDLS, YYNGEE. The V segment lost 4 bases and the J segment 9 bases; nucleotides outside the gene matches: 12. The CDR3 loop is CASSSTGAMRGSPLHF. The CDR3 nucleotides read TGTGCCAGCAGCTCGACAGGGGCCATGCGAGGTTCACCCCTCCACTTT.

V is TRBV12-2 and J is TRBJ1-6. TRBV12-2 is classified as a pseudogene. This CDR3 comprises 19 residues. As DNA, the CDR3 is TGTGCAAGTCGCTTAGGAGTTTTTTGGTCCGGGCCCTGCGCTTCACCCCTCCACTTT. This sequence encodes CASRLGVFWSGPCASPLHF.

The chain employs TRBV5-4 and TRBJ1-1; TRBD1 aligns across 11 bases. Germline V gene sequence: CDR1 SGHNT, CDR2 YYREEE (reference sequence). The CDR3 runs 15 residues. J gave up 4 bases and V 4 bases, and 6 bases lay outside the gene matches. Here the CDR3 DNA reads TGTGCCAGCAGCGGAACCGGGACAGGGGGCACTGAAGCTTTCTTT. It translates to CASSGTGTGGTEAFF.

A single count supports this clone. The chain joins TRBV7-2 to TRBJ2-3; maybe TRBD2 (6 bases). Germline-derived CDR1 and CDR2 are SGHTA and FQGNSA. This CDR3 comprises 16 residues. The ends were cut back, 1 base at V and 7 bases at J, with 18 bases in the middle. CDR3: CASSLGRGQRPNTQYF. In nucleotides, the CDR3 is TGTGCCAGCAGCTTAGGGAGGGGTCAGCGGCCTAATACGCAGTATTTT. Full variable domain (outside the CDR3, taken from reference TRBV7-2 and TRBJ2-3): GAGVSQSPSNKVTEKGKDVELRCDPISGHTALYWYRQSLGQGLEFLIYFQGNSAPDKSGLPSDRFSAERTGGSVSTLTIQRTQQEDSAVYLCASSLGRGQRPNTQYFGPGTRLTVL.

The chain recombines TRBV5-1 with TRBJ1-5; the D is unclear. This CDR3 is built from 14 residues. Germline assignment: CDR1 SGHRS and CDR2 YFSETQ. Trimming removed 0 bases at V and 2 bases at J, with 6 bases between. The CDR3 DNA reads TGCGCCAGCAGCTTGGAGGCAGGCAATCAGCCCCAGCATTTT. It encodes CASSLEAGNQPQHF.

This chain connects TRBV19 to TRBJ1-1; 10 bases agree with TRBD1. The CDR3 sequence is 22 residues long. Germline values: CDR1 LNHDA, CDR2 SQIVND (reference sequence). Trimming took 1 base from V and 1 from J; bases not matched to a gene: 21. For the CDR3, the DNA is TGTGCCAGTAGTATAGTCGCCCACTTACGGGACAGGGGAAACTTGGAGAACACTGAAGCTTTCTTT. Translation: CASSIVAHLRDRGNLENTEAFF.

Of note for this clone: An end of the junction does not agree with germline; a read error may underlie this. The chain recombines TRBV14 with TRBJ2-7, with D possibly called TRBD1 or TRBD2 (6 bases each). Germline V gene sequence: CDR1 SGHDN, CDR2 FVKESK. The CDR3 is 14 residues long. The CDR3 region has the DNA TGTGCCAGCAGGCAAGGGGGGAGATCCTACGAGCAGTACTTC. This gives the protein CASRQGGRSYEQYF.